The 20 T cell receptor beta chains below come from one sample, sequenced in a study of shared clonotypes between healthy human individuals (dated by TCRdb to the early 2020s). Libraries came from the immunoSEQ multiplex PCR assay. TCRdb provides this immuneACCESS table in a form limited to in-frame rearrangements. Some clones are lacking; in checked studies, under half of them reflect an unresolved V gene, and why the rest are absent is not known. This sample holds around 2,000,000 clones; roughly 94% were observed only once. 1% to 1.3% of the sample comes from the top ten. CD8 naive samples consisted of CD45RO-negative cells that were positively selected for CCR7, yielding a CD45RA+CCR7+ population without TemRA cells. Sequencing was done on a sample of naive CD8+ T cells sorted from blood. What this sample's cell subset or site label stands for: CD45RA+CCR7+. These receptors came from a man aged 18-30 years in good health.

This clone was seen once. The chain recombines TRBV10-1 with TRBJ1-4; D is possibly TRBD1 (6 bases). Deletions cut 8 bases from V and 2 bases from J, with 21 bases between. The germline V gene encodes CDR1 WNHNN and CDR2 SYGVQD (reference sequence). The CDR3 runs 17 residues. The CDR3 coding sequence is TGCGCCAGCCGAAAAGTAGGGGGGAGGGCCACTAATGAAAAACTGTTTTTT. This sequence encodes CASRKVGGRATNEKLFF.

Regarding this clone: The same CDR3 is also encoded by other DNA sequences in this sample. The rearrangement joins TRBV6-1 to TRBJ1-1, with D possibly being TRBD1 (5 bases). The CDR3 contains 14 residues. V shed 2 bases and J shed 0 bases, with 7 bases lying between them. Looked up from germline, CDR1 is MNHNS and CDR2 is SASEGT. CDR3 sequence reads: CASSELGLNTEAFF. In DNA, the CDR3 is TGTGCCAGCAGTGAACTGGGACTGAACACTGAAGCTTTCTTT.

In its sample, this clone was seen once. The rearrangement links TRBV11-2 to TRBJ2-7; possible D gene TRBD2, 6 bases. With 2 bases removed from V and 0 bases from J, the gap between germline ends came to 11 bases. CDR3 length: 15 amino acids. Germline lookup yields CDR1 SGHAT and CDR2 FQNNGV. For the CDR3, the DNA is TGTGCCAGCAGCTTAATTGTCGGGAGCTCCTACGAGCAGTACTTC. It translates to CASSLIVGSSYEQYF.

This rearrangement joins TRBV4-1 to TRBJ1-1; D is unclear. The V and J ends lost 6 bases and 0 bases respectively, with 8 bases between them. CDR1 and CDR2 from the germline V gene are MGHRA and YSYEKL. This CDR3 contains 13 residues. The CDR3 spells CASSSWMNTEAFF. The CDR3 DNA reads as TGCGCCAGCAGTTCATGGATGAACACTGAAGCTTTCTTT.

This clone was picked up one time. The chain recombines TRBV15 with TRBJ2-7, with TRBD1 as a possible D gene (5 bases). From germline, CDR1 is LNHNV and CDR2 YYDKDF (reference sequence). V was shortened by 0 bases and J by 6 bases, with 12 bases between the two germline ends. The CDR3 sequence is 14 residues long. CDR3 in amino acids: CATSREGAQGEQYF. DNA of the CDR3: TGTGCCACCAGCAGAGAAGGGGCGCAGGGCGAGCAGTACTTC.

The rearrangement links TRBV13 to TRBJ1-1, with 7 bases aligning to TRBD1. This CDR3 is built from 14 residues. CDR1 and CDR2 (germline): PRHDT, FYEKMQ (reference sequence). The V segment lost 4 bases and the J segment 0 bases; nucleotides outside the gene matches: 2. The CDR3 reads CASSYDRVNTEAFF. The CDR3 DNA reads as TGTGCCAGCAGCTACGACAGGGTGAACACTGAAGCTTTCTTT.

The V call is TRBV6-5, the J call TRBJ2-1; unclear D gene. CDR1 and CDR2 (germline): MNHEY, SVGAGI. The V gene lost 10 bases and the J gene lost 0 bases, with 13 bases spanning the gap. The CDR3 covers 14 residues. CDR3 sequence: CATSIGGSYNEQFF. For the CDR3, the DNA is TGTGCCACCTCGATCGGCGGCTCCTACAATGAGCAGTTCTTC.

CDR3 in DNA: TGCGCCAGCAGCGAGGGACTAGCGGGGGACCCATTCCAAGAGACCCAGTACTTC. Amino acids: CASSEGLAGDPFQETQYF. The gene calls are TRBV5-1 and TRBJ2-5; TRBD2 matches 14 bases. This CDR3 region has 18 residues. Germline V gene lookup returns CDR1 SGHRS and CDR2 YFSETQ. Unmatched junction bases numbered 9, after V lost 4 bases and J lost 1 base.

The chain uses TRBV4-1 and TRBJ2-7; TRBD1 is a possible D gene (6 bases). CDR3 length: 13 amino acids. Germline loops: CDR1 MGHRA, CDR2 YSYEKL. The V and J ends lost 6 bases and 0 bases respectively, with 9 bases between them. The DNA for the CDR3 is TGCGCCAGCAGTTACAGGGCCTCCTACGAGCAGTACTTC. It is translated as CASSYRASYEQYF.

The chain uses TRBV5-4 and TRBJ1-2, with D maybe TRBD1 (6 bases). The ends were cut back, 2 bases at V and 4 bases at J, with 18 bases in the middle. The CDR3 spans 16 residues. Germline CDR1 SGHNT, CDR2 YYREEE (reference sequence). The DNA for the CDR3 is TGTGCCAGCAGCTTCCCCAGGGGTGACTCCAGCTATGGCTACACCTTC. As protein: CASSFPRGDSSYGYTF.

Written as DNA, the CDR3 is TGTGCCTGGAGTCCGACGACCGGGAGCACCATATATTTT. Protein sequence: CAWSPTTGSTIYF. The rearrangement links TRBV30 to TRBJ1-3; no definite D call. The CDR3 totals 13 residues. Per the germline V gene, CDR1 is GTSNPN and CDR2 is SVGIG (reference sequence). V was cut by 2 bases and J by 9 bases, with 14 bases left in between. Filled out from reference TRBV30 and TRBJ1-3, the complete variable domain reads SQTIHQWPATLVQPVGSPLSLECTVEGTSNPNLYWYRQAAGRGLQLLFYSVGIGQISSEVPQNLSASRPQDRQFILSSKKLLLSDSGFYLCAWSPTTGSTIYFGEGSWLTVV.

The rearrangement links TRBV6-1 to TRBJ2-7; 9 bases align to TRBD1. This CDR3 spans 15 amino acids. J lost 1 base, V lost 3 bases, and 4 bases had no gene match. The germline gives CDR1 MNHNS, CDR2 SASEGT. The CDR3 DNA follows: TGTGCCAGCAGTGAGTGGGGACAGGGATCCTACGAGCAGTACTTC. Its protein product is CASSEWGQGSYEQYF.

V is TRBV4-3 and J is TRBJ2-1; D perhaps matches TRBD2 (5 bases). This CDR3 spans 14 amino acids. Trimming stripped 0 bases from V and 6 bases from J, with 9 bases between. The germline CDR1 and CDR2 sequences are LGHNA and YSLEER. The CDR3 region is CASSQDRTSNEQFF. The CDR3, as DNA: TGCGCCAGCAGCCAAGACAGAACTAGCAATGAGCAGTTCTTC.

V is TRBV10-2 and J is TRBJ1-1; D is ambiguous. The germline V gene has CDR1 WSHSY and CDR2 SAAADI. This CDR3 contains 13 residues. Trimming left V 5 bases short and J 0 bases short, with 7 bases between. The CDR3 sequence: CASSLTVNTEAFF. The CDR3 DNA reads TGCGCCAGCAGTCTTACAGTGAACACTGAAGCTTTCTTT.

The rearrangement joins TRBV4-3 to TRBJ2-1, with D perhaps TRBD1 or TRBD2 (5 bases each). The CDR3 totals 17 residues. Per germline, CDR1 LGHNA and CDR2 YSLEER. The V gene lost 0 bases and the J gene lost 4 bases, with 16 bases spanning the gap. The CDR3 protein is CASSQEVAGTYYNEQFF. The CDR3 DNA follows: TGCGCCAGCAGCCAAGAGGTCGCCGGGACCTATTACAATGAGCAGTTCTTC.

The chain carries TRBV28 and TRBJ2-2; D perhaps matches TRBD2 (6 bases). There are 14 residues in the CDR3. CDR1 and CDR2 from the germline V gene are MDHEN and SYDVKM. V shed 4 bases and J shed 3 bases, with 9 bases lying between them. DNA of the CDR3: TGTGCCAGCAGTTCGGGGGTGGACACCGGGGAGCTGTTTTTT. It specifies CASSSGVDTGELFF.

The rearrangement joins TRBV5-1 to TRBJ2-3; 9 bases agree with TRBD2. V lost 3 bases and J lost 1; bases outside the gene matches: 6. The CDR3 is 16 residues long. The germline gives CDR1 SGHRS, CDR2 YFSETQ. CDR3 sequence: CASSSLAGDRTDTQYF. Here the CDR3 DNA reads TGCGCCAGCAGCTCCTTAGCGGGGGACCGCACAGATACGCAGTATTTT.

The CDR3 sequence: CASSLVPSGGLSTDTQYF. Here the CDR3 DNA reads TGCGCCAGCAGCTTGGTACCTAGCGGGGGGCTAAGCACAGATACGCAGTATTTT. J is TRBJ2-3 and V is TRBV5-1, with TRBD2 matching 11 bases. Germline trimming cut 0 bases from V and 0 bases from J; bases unmatched to any gene: 6. CDR1 SGHRS and CDR2 YFSETQ come from the germline V gene. The CDR3 length is 18 residues.

The rearrangement links TRBV4-3 to TRBJ2-2, with 7 bases that match TRBD1. The CDR3 is 14 amino acids. Germline V gene sequence: CDR1 LGHNA, CDR2 YSLEER. V gave up 8 bases and J gave up 1 base; unmatched junction bases: 4. CDR3 sequence: CASRTGLNTGELFF. DNA of the CDR3: TGCGCCAGCCGGACAGGCTTGAACACCGGGGAGCTGTTTTTT.

A single count supports this clone. The chain recombines TRBV19 with TRBJ2-3; no clear D gene. Germline V gene lookup returns CDR1 LNHDA and CDR2 SQIVND (reference sequence). V was trimmed by 1 base and J by 2 bases, leaving 10 bases between them. The CDR3 has 15 amino acids. CDR3 coding DNA: TGTGCCAGTAGTATAGGAGCAGCGCCCACAGATACGCAGTATTTT. Translated, it gives CASSIGAAPTDTQYF.